This passage covers 19 T cell receptor beta chains from one sample sequenced in a study of vaccination and CD4 T cells after COVID-19. The Oncomine TCR Beta short-read assay generated sequence data from the DNA of cultured CD4+ T cells. MiXCR, run by TCRdb on the PCR reads, gives a single entry per CDR3 protein. The sample lists over 10,000 distinct CDR3 sequences; 60% to 70% were seen once. Treatment in this sample: roughly 10-day PBMC culture with coronavirus spike peptide pools or control peptides (ViraFEST assay). Their target antigens are unknown. Sequenced: CD4+ T cells from blood, cultured in vitro. These receptors were collected from a human donor who had recovered from COVID-19.

This chain uses TRBV28 with TRBJ1-2; TRBD1 might be the D (5 bases). V dropped 3 bases and J dropped 13 bases, with 15 bases sitting between them. CDR3 length equals 12 residues. Germline CDR1 and CDR2: MDHEN and SYDVKM. The CDR3 sequence is CASSLGGVDSTF. The DNA of the CDR3 is TGTGCCAGCAGTTTGGGAGGGGTGGACTCCACCTTC.

By share, this clonotype ranks as medium-sized (0.01 to 0.1%). The chain combines TRBV15 with TRBJ2-5; weak D call: TRBD2 (6 bases). Germline CDR1 and CDR2: LNHNV and YYDKDF (reference sequence). The germline V and J ends were trimmed by 1 base and 1 base, with 10 bases remaining between them. CDR3 length: 15 residues. In DNA form, the CDR3 reads TGTGCCACCAGCAGAGTAGGGGACTTCCAAGAGACCCAGTACTTC. This codes for CATSRVGDFQETQYF.

V gene TRBV6-2 or TRBV6-3 combines with J gene TRBJ1-2, with a weak D call TRBD1 (5 bases). This CDR3 region has 13 residues. Trimming took off 4 bases at V and 2 bases at J, with 8 bases between the two ends. Germline values: CDR1 MNHEY, CDR2 SVGEGT. The CDR3 coding sequence is TGTGCCAGCAGTTCGGCAGGGAACTATGGCTACACCTTC. Its protein is CASSSAGNYGYTF.

This clonotype rates as medium-sized. This chain connects TRBV7-2 to TRBJ2-3; the D gene is possibly TRBD2 (7 bases). The CDR3 length is 14 residues. The V end lost 1 base, the J end lost 6 bases, and 11 bases lay between the germline ends. Germline V gene lookup returns CDR1 SGHTA and CDR2 FQGNSA. In nucleotides, the CDR3 is TGTGCCAGCAGCTTAGGGGGGGGCCGGGATACGCAGTATTTT. Translated: CASSLGGGRDTQYF. Looking up the rest from reference TRBV7-2 and TRBJ2-3 gives the full variable domain: GAGVSQSPSNKVTEKGKDVELRCDPISGHTALYWYRQSLGQGLEFLIYFQGNSAPDKSGLPSDRFSAERTGGSVSTLTIQRTQQEDSAVYLCASSLGGGRDTQYFGPGTRLTVL.

The rearrangement uses TRBV27 and TRBJ2-1, with D perhaps matching TRBD2 (5 bases). The CDR3 spans 14 residues. Germline CDR1 MNHEY, CDR2 SMNVEV (reference sequence). V was trimmed by 4 bases and J by 7 bases, leaving 14 bases between them. The CDR3 coding sequence is TGTGCCAGCAGTTCAAGCGTCAGGAGGAATGAGCAGTTCTTC. Amino acids: CASSSSVRRNEQFF.

This chain connects TRBV7-6 to TRBJ1-1; no clear D. This CDR3 contains 13 residues. Trimming removed 5 bases at V and 1 base at J, with 8 bases between. CDR1 SGHVS and CDR2 FNYEAQ come from the germline V gene. CDR3 DNA sequence: TGTGCCAGCAGCCCCGGACGGAACACTGAAGCTTTCTTT. Amino acid sequence: CASSPGRNTEAFF.

V gene TRBV12-3 or TRBV12-4 combines with J gene TRBJ1-1, with D perhaps matching TRBD1 (5 bases). This CDR3 is built from 15 residues. V lost 3 bases and J lost 0, with 11 bases in between. In DNA form, the CDR3 reads TGTGCCAGCAGTTTCGGTGCAGGGCTGAACACTGAAGCTTTCTTT. Translation gives CASSFGAGLNTEAFF.

J is TRBJ2-7 and V is TRBV6-2 or TRBV6-3, with D tentatively TRBD1 (5 bases). The CDR3 spans 15 residues. Germline V CDR1 and CDR2: MNHEY, SVGEGT. Trimming took 4 bases from V and 2 from J, leaving 15 bases between them. The CDR3 DNA is TGTGCCAGCAGTTCCCTCTGGACATCCCCCTACGAGCAGTACTTC. Its translation: CASSSLWTSPYEQYF.

This chain uses TRBV7-8 with TRBJ1-1, with D perhaps matching TRBD1 (5 bases). The CDR3 consists of 14 residues. The ends were cut back, 2 bases at V and 2 bases at J, with 9 bases in the middle. From germline, CDR1 is SGHVS and CDR2 FQNEAQ. CDR3 DNA: TGTGCCAGCAGCTTAACGCAGGGAAACACTGAAGCTTTCTTT. It encodes CASSLTQGNTEAFF.

The chain has TRBV21-1 and TRBJ2-7; the DNA was not used to check the table's D call, TRBD2. TRBV21-1 is annotated as a pseudogene. The CDR3 is 13 residues long. CDR3 protein: CASSPPVGGVEYF. The CDR3 nucleotides read TGTGCCAGCAGTCCTCCCGTGGGAGGGGTTGAGTACTTC.

The rearrangement links TRBV15 to TRBJ2-7; D perhaps matches TRBD2 (5 bases). Trimming stripped 2 bases from V and 6 bases from J, with 11 bases between. Germline V gene data show CDR1 as LNHNV and CDR2 as YYDKDF (reference sequence). The CDR3 consists of 13 residues. CDR3 sequence: CATSRPAGIEQYF. The CDR3 DNA follows: TGTGCCACCAGCAGACCCGCGGGTATCGAGCAGTACTTC.

The V and J genes are TRBV11-2 and TRBJ2-7; D is unclear. The CDR3 length is 15 residues. Per the germline V gene, CDR1 is SGHAT and CDR2 is FQNNGV. V gave up 1 base and J gave up 0 bases, with 10 bases separating them. The CDR3 bases are TGTGCCAGCAGCTTAGTCGCCGGTAGCTCCTACGAGCAGTACTTC. Translation: CASSLVAGSSYEQYF.

The chain couples TRBV7-8 to TRBJ2-3; D remains ambiguous. Germline-derived CDR1 and CDR2 are SGHVS and FQNEAQ. The CDR3 runs to 14 residues. Trimming took 4 bases from V and 7 from J, leaving 15 bases between them. The CDR3 DNA follows: TGTGCCAGCAGCTACGGCGGCCCACAGAATACGCAGTATTTT. It encodes CASSYGGPQNTQYF.

The J gene is TRBJ1-6, the V gene TRBV20-1, with 9 bases that match TRBD1. The length of the CDR3 is 14 residues. V lost 4 bases to trimming and J lost 14 bases; unmatched junction nucleotides: 12. CDR1 and CDR2 from the germline V gene are DFQATT and SNEGSKA (reference sequence). In nucleotides, the CDR3 is TGCAGTGCTAAGCCGGGACAGGGAACTCCGACCCTCCACTTT. Translated: CSAKPGQGTPTLHF.

This clonotype was seen once. The chain is built from TRBV14 and TRBJ2-7; either TRBD1 or TRBD2 may fit D (5 bases each). This CDR3 spans 15 amino acids. With 4 bases removed from V and 1 base from J, the gap between germline ends came to 14 bases. Germline-derived CDR1 and CDR2 are SGHDN and FVKESK. CDR3 sequence (DNA): TGTGCCAGCAGCCCCCAGGGACGGATGTCCTACGAGCAGTACTTC. This sequence encodes CASSPQGRMSYEQYF.

Only one count was recorded for this clonotype. At one end, the junction sequence differs from germline, possibly due to a read error. The chain has TRBV20-1 and TRBJ1-5, with D perhaps matching TRBD1 (6 bases). Per the germline V gene, CDR1 is DFQATT and CDR2 is SNEGSKA (reference sequence). The CDR3 loop spans 13 amino acids. The CDR3 sequence: CSASDRPNQHQHF. CDR3 in DNA: TGCAGTGCTTCGGACAGACCAAATCAGCACCAGCATTTT.

This clonotype was counted a few times. The chain combines TRBV6-1 with TRBJ2-2; D is unclear. The CDR3 extends over 12 amino acids. V was trimmed by 6 bases and J by 5 bases, leaving 7 bases between them. Per the germline V gene, CDR1 is MNHNS and CDR2 is SASEGT. CDR3 sequence reads: CASRLGTGELFF. CDR3 in DNA: TGTGCCAGCAGGCTTGGGACCGGGGAGCTGTTTTTT.

The count of this clonotype is one. V and J are TRBV7-2 and TRBJ1-3; D gene unclear. Trimming pared 1 base from V and 7 bases from J, leaving 14 bases between. The CDR3 is 15 amino acids. CDR1 and CDR2 (germline): SGHTA, FQGNSA. CDR3 in DNA: TGTGCCAGCAGCTTAGACCGCGCGCTGAGTAACACCATATATTTT. Residues: CASSLDRALSNTIYF.

This clonotype was detected a few times. The J gene is TRBJ2-2, the V gene TRBV7-3; tentative D call: TRBD1 (5 bases). Germline CDR1 and CDR2: SGHTA and FQGTGA. V was shortened by 5 bases and J by 2 bases, with 12 bases between the two germline ends. The length of the CDR3 is 15 residues. The CDR3 region is CASSPTGTNTGELFF. In DNA, the CDR3 is TGTGCCAGCAGCCCCACAGGTACCAACACCGGGGAGCTGTTTTTT.